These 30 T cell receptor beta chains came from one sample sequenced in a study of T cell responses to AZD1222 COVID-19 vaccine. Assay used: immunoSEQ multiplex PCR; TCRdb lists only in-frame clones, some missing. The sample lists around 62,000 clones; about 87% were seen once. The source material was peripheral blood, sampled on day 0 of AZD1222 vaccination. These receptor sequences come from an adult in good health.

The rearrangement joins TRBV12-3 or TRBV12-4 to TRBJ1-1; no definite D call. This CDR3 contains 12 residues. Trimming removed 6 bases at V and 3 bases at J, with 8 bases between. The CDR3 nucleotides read TGTGCCAGCAGGTGGGTGGACACTGAAGCTTTCTTT. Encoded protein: CASRWVDTEAFF.

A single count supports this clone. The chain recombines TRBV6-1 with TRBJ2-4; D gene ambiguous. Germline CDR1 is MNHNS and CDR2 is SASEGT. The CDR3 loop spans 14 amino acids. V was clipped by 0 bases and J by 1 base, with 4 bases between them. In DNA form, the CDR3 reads TGTGCCAGCAGTGAAGCGGGGGCCAAAAACATTCAGTACTTC. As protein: CASSEAGAKNIQYF.

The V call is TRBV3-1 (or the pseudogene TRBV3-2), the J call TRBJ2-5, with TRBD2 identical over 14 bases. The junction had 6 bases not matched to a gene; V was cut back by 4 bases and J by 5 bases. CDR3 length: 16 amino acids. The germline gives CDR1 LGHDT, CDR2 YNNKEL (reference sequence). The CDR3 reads CASSPLGLAGEETQYF. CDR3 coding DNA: TGTGCCAGCAGCCCGCTGGGACTAGCGGGGGAGGAGACCCAGTACTTC.

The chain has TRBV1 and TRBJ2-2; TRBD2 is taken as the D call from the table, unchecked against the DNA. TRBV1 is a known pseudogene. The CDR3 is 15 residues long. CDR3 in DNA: TGCACCTGGACGGAAGATAGCGGGTCCACCGGGGAGCTGTTTTTT. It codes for CTWTEDSGSTGELFF.

In DNA form, the CDR3 reads TGTGCCAGCACTACGAGGGCCGGACGAGAGAACACTGAAGCTTTCTTT. Amino acid sequence: CASTTRAGRENTEAFF. The chain employs TRBV21-1 and TRBJ1-1. TRBV21-1 is described as a pseudogene. The length of the CDR3 is 16 residues.

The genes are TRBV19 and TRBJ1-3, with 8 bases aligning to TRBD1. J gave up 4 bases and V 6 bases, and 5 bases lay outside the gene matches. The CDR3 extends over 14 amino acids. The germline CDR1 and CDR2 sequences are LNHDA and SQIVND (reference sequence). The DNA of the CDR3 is TGTGCCAGTAGGCAGGGGGCGACAGGAAACACCATATATTTT. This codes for CASRQGATGNTIYF.

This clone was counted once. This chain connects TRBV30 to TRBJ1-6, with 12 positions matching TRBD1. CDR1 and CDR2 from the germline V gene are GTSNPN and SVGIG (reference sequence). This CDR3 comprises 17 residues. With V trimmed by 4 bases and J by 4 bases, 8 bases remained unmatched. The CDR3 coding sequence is TGTGCCTGGACCCCTGGGACAGGGGGCTTTTATAATTCACCCCTCCACTTT. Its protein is CAWTPGTGGFYNSPLHF.

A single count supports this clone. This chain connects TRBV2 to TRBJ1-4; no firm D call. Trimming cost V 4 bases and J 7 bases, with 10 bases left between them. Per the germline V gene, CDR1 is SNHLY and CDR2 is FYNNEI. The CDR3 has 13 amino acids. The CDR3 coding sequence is TGTGCCAGCAGTGGTCAGGCTGGTGAAAAACTGTTTTTT. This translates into CASSGQAGEKLFF.

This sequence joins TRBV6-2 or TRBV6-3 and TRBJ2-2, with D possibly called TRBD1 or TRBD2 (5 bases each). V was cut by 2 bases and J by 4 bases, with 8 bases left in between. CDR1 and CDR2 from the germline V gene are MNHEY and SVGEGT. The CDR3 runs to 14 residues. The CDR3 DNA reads TGTGCCAGCAGTTACGGGGGACCCACCGGGGAGCTGTTTTTT. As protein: CASSYGGPTGELFF.

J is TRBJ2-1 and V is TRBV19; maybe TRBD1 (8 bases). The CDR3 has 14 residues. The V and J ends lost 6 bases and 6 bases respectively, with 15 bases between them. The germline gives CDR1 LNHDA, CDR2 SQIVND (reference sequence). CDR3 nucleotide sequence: TGTGCCAGTAGACACAGGGGGGAGGGCAATGAGCAGTTCTTC. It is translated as CASRHRGEGNEQFF. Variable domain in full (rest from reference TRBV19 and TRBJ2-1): DGGITQSPKYLFRKEGQNVTLSCEQNLNHDAMYWYRQDPGQGLRLIYYSQIVNDFQKGDIAEGYSVSREKKESFPLTVTSAQKNPTAFYLCASRHRGEGNEQFFGPGTRLTVL.

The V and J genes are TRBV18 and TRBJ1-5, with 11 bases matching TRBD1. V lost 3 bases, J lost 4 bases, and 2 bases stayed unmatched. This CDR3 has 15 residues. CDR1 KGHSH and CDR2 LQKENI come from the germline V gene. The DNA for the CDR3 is TGTGCCAGCTCACCCGGACAGGGGGCGAATCAGCCCCAGCATTTT. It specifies CASSPGQGANQPQHF.

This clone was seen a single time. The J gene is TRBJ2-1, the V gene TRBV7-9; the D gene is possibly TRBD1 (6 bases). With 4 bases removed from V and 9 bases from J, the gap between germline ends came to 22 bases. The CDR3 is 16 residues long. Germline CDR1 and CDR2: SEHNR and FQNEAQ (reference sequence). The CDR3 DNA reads TGTGCCAGCAGCTCCAGGGGACGGGGCGATGAATTTGAGCAGTTCTTC. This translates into CASSSRGRGDEFEQFF.

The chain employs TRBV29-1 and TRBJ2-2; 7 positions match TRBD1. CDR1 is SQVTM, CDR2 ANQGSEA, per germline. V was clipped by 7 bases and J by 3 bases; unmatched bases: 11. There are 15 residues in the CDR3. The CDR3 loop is CSAGLGTGDTGELFF. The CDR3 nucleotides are TGCAGCGCCGGGCTAGGCACAGGGGACACCGGGGAGCTGTTTTTT.

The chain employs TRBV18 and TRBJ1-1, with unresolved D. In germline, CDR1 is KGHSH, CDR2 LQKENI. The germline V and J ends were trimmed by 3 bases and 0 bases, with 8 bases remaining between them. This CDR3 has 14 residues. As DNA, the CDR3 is TGTGCCAGCTCACCCGAACGCATGAACACTGAAGCTTTCTTT. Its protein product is CASSPERMNTEAFF.

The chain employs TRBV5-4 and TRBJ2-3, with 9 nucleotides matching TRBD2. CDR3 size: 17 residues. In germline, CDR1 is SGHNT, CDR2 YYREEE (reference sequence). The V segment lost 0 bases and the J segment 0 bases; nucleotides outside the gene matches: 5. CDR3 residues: CASSLVLTSGSTDTQYF. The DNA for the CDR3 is TGTGCCAGCAGCTTGGTTCTTACTAGCGGGAGCACAGATACGCAGTATTTT.

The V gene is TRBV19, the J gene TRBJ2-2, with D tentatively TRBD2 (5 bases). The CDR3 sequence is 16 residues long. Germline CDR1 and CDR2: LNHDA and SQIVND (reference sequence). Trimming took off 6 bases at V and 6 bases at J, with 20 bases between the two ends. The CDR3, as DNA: TGTGCCAGTAGATTTTTTTTGGGTTCGGAGGCCGGGGAGCTGTTTTTT. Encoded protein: CASRFFLGSEAGELFF.

The CDR3 loop reads CASSSSRATNEKLFF. The DNA for the CDR3 is TGTGCCAGCAGCTCCTCCAGGGCAACTAATGAAAAACTGTTTTTT. The chain uses TRBV5-4 and TRBJ1-4, with a weak D call TRBD1 (5 bases). Germline lookup yields CDR1 SGHNT and CDR2 YYREEE (reference sequence). The CDR3 extends over 15 amino acids. Trimming removed 3 bases from V and 0 bases from J, with 9 bases in between. Filled out from reference TRBV5-4 and TRBJ1-4, the complete variable domain reads ETGVTQSPTHLIKTRGQQVTLRCSSQSGHNTVSWYQQALGQGPQFIFQYYREEENGRGNFPPRFSGLQFPNYSSELNVNALELDDSALYLCASSSSRATNEKLFFGSGTQLSVL.

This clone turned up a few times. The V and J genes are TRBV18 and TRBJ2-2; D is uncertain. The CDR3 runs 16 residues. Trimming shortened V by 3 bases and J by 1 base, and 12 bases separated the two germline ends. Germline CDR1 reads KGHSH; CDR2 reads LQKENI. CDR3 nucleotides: TGTGCCAGCTCACCTAGAGGACGGATGAACACCGGGGAGCTGTTTTTT. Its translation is CASSPRGRMNTGELFF.

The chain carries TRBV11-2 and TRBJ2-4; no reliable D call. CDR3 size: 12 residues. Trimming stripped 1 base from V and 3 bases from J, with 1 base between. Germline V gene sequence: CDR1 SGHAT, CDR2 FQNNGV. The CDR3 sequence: CASSLGKNIQYF. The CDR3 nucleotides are TGTGCCAGCAGCTTAGGCAAAAACATTCAGTACTTC. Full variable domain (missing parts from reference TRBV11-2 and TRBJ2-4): EAGVAQSPRYKIIEKRQSVAFWCNPISGHATLYWYQQILGQGPKLLIQFQNNGVVDDSQLPKDRFSAERLKGVDSTLKIQPAKLEDSAVYLCASSLGKNIQYFGAGTRLSVL.

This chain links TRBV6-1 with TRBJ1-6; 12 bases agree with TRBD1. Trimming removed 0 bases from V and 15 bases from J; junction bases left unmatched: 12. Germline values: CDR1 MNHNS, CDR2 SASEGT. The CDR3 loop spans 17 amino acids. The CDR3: CASSEALTGQGADRLHF. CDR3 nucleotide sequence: TGTGCCAGCAGTGAAGCCCTCACGGGACAGGGGGCTGACCGCCTCCACTTT.

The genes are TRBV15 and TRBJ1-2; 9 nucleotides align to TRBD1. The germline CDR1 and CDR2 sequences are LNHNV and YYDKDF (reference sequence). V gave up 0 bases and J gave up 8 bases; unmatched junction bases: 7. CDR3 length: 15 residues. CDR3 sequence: CATSRDGTGLWGYTF. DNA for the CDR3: TGTGCCACCAGCAGAGATGGGACAGGGCTTTGGGGCTACACCTTC.

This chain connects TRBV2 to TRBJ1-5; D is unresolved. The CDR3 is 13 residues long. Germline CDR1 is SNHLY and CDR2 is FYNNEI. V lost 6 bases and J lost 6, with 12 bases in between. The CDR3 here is CASSEQLRQPQHF. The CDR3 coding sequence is TGTGCCAGCAGCGAGCAGCTTCGTCAGCCCCAGCATTTT.

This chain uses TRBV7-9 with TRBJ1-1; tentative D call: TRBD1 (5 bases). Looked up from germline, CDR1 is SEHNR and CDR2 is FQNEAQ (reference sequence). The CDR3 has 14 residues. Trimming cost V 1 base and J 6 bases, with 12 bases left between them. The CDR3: CASSLEWQGAEAFF. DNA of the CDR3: TGTGCCAGCAGCTTAGAATGGCAGGGTGCTGAAGCTTTCTTT.

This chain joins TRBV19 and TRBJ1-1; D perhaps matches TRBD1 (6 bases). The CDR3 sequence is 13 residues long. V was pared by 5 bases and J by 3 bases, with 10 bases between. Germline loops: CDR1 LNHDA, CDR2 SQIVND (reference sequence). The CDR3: CASSGQPYTEAFF. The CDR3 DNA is TGTGCCAGTAGTGGACAGCCTTACACTGAAGCTTTCTTT. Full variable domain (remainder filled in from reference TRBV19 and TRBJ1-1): DGGITQSPKYLFRKEGQNVTLSCEQNLNHDAMYWYRQDPGQGLRLIYYSQIVNDFQKGDIAEGYSVSREKKESFPLTVTSAQKNPTAFYLCASSGQPYTEAFFGQGTRLTVV.

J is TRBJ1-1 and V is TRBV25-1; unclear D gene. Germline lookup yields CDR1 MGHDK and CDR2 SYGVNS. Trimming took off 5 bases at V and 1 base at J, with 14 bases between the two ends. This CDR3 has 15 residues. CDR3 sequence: CASSPMLGPNTEAFF. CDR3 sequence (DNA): TGTGCCAGCAGTCCCATGTTAGGCCCGAACACTGAAGCTTTCTTT. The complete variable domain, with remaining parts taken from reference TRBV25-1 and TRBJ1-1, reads EADIYQTPRYLVIGTGKKITLECSQTMGHDKMYWYQQDPGMELHLIHYSYGVNSTEKGDLSSESTVSRIRTEHFPLTLESARPSHTSQYLCASSPMLGPNTEAFFGQGTRLTVV.

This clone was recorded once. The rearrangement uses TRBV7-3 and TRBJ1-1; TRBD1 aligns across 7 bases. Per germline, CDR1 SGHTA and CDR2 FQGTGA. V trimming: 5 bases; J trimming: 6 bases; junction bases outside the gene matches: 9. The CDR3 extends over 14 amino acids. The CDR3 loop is CASSLQGDSSEAFF. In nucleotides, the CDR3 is TGTGCCAGCAGCCTCCAGGGGGATTCGTCTGAAGCTTTCTTT.

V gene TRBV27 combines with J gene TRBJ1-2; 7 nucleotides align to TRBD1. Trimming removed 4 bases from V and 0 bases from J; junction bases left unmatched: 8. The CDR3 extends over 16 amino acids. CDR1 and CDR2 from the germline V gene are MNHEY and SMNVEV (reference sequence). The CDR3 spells CASSSLSRGANYGYTF. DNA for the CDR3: TGTGCCAGCAGTTCCTTAAGCAGGGGGGCTAACTATGGCTACACCTTC.

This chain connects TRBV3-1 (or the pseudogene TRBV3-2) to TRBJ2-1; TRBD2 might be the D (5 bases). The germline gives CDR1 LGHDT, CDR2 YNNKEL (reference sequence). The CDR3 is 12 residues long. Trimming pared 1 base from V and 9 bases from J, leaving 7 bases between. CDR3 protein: CASSQGGLEQFF. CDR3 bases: TGTGCCAGCAGCCAAGGAGGGCTTGAGCAGTTCTTC.

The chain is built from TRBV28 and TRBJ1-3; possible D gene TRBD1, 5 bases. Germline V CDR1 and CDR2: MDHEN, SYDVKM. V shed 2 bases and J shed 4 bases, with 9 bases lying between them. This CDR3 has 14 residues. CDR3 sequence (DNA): TGTGCCAGCAGTTTACCAGGGATGGGAAACACCATATATTTT. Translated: CASSLPGMGNTIYF.

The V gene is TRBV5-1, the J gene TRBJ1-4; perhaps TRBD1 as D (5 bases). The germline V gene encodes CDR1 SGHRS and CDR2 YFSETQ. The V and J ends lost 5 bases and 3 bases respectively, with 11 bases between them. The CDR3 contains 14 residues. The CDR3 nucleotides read TGCGCCAGCAGTTTTCAGGGTTCTAATGAAAAACTGTTTTTT. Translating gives CASSFQGSNEKLFF.